Sequencing of this TCR beta chain was carried out in a study of OX40 agonist ivuxolimab in advanced cancers. As concerns this clone: Other nucleotide sequences from this sample produce the same CDR3.

Profiled with immunoSEQ multiplex PCR; TCRdb holds only in-frame clones, not every one. The data contain around 80,000 clones, about four fifths of them singletons. Trimming stripped 8 bases from V and 2 bases from J, with 9 bases between. The CDR3 is made up of 12 amino acids. Per the germline V gene, CDR1 is SGHTA and CDR2 is FQGNSA. Here the sequenced sample was CD4+ or CD8+ T cells sorted from blood, taken in a trial of the OX40 agonist ivuxolimab. The rearrangement joins TRBV7-2 to TRBJ1-2; D unclear. The sequence was collected from an adult with an advanced solid tumor such as melanoma, head and neck, liver or kidney cancer. CDR3 sequence (DNA): TGTGCCAGCCAGGCGCTGAACTATGGCTACACCTTC. Its translation is CASQALNYGYTF.